This TCR beta chain was sequenced in a study of blood T cells in healthy people across ages. For the study at large: The template switching approach captured approximately one barcoded beta molecule for every two T cells.

Findings and limits, study-wide: No one knew whether donors had CMV, which possibly confounded expanded clonotype changes. Observed TCR beta diversity showed a strong correlation with the percentage of naive T cells as measured by flow cytometry.

The use of a sample-barcoded 5' primer and a J-beta primer mix characterized a second PCR of about 7 to 12 cycles. TCRdb reprocessed the 5' RACE reads via MiXCR and lists one record per CDR3 protein. Of more than 1.4 million distinct CDR3 sequences in the sample, 40% to 50% were seen once. On this clonotype itself: As yet, its antigen is unknown.

This CDR3 is 15 amino acids long. Germline V gene sequence: CDR1 SGHVS, CDR2 FQNEAQ. The sequence came from a woman aged 18-29 years in good health. Sample: blood. This chain links TRBV7-8 with TRBJ2-5, with 9 bases that match TRBD2. Gene TRBJ2-7 matches the end of the DNA better, so the J call may be wrong. Here the CDR3 reads CASSLGSAGGYEQYF. The CDR3 nucleotides read TGTGCCAGCAGCTTAGGGTCGGCGGGAGGGTACGAGCAGTACTTC.